The 28 T cell receptor beta chains listed next were all sequenced from one sample in a study of blood T cells in healthy people across ages. Then a second PCR, running roughly 6 to 12 cycles, was carried out with a sample-barcoded 5' primer and a J-beta primer mix. One entry per CDR3 protein results from TCRdb running MiXCR on the 5' RACE reads. The table shows over a million distinct CDR3 sequences, with about 45% occurring only once. Source material: blood. These receptors originate from a woman between 18 and 29 years old in good health.

This chain links TRBV12-3 or TRBV12-4 with TRBJ2-3, with 11 bases fitting TRBD2. Trimming removed 6 bases from V and 7 bases from J; junction bases left unmatched: 12. This CDR3 spans 16 amino acids. The chain's CDR3 is CASSERLAGSANTQYF. The CDR3, as DNA: TGTGCCAGCAGCGAAAGACTAGCGGGGTCCGCGAATACGCAGTATTTT.

In this sample, this clonotype turned up once. The V and J genes are TRBV7-9 and TRBJ2-5; 7 nucleotides line up with TRBD1. The J call may be mistaken, given a closer DNA end match to TRBJ2-4. Germline assignment: CDR1 SEHNR and CDR2 FQNEAQ (reference sequence). This CDR3 has 15 residues. DNA of the CDR3: TGTGCCAGCAGCACTGGGGACAGTCCCAAAAACATTCAGTACTTC. Translating it yields CASSTGDSPKNIQYF.

The chain has TRBV28 and TRBJ2-1, with 7 bases aligning to TRBD2. Gene TRBJ2-7 matches the end of the DNA better, so the J call may be wrong. Germline V gene data show CDR1 as MDHEN and CDR2 as SYDVKM. CDR3 length: 15 residues. The CDR3 nucleotides are TGTGCCAGCAGTGGCGGGCTGGGAGGGCACTACGAGCAGTACTTC. Its translation: CASSGGLGGHYEQYF.

This sequence joins TRBV27 and TRBJ2-5, with 9 bases lining up with TRBD2. CDR1 is MNHEY, CDR2 SMNVEV, per germline (reference sequence). There are 16 residues in the CDR3. With V trimmed by 3 bases and J by 11 bases, 16 bases remained unmatched. CDR3 region: CASSLSSGETYNEQYF. The CDR3 nucleotides read TGTGCCAGCAGTTTGTCTAGCGGGGAAACCTACAATGAGCAGTACTTC.

V is TRBV11-2 and J is TRBJ2-1; TRBD1 agrees at 8 bases. The length of the CDR3 is 13 residues. J lost 12 bases, V lost 5 bases, and 9 bases had no gene match. CDR1 and CDR2 from the germline V gene are SGHAT and FQNNGV. The CDR3 protein is CASSNDRGVMQFF. CDR3 coding DNA: TGTGCCAGCAGCAATGACAGGGGAGTGATGCAGTTCTTC.

The chain uses TRBV20-1 and TRBJ2-4; 7 bases are shared with TRBD1. This CDR3 has 11 residues. Germline V lookup: CDR1 DFQATT, CDR2 SNEGSKA (reference sequence). As DNA, the CDR3 is TGCAGCGCCGGACAGGAAAACATTCAGTACTTC. It yields the protein CSAGQENIQYF.

The chain couples TRBV18 to TRBJ2-4; D ambiguous. Near its end, the DNA agrees better with TRBJ2-5, so the J call may be wrong. Germline CDR1 reads KGHSH; CDR2 reads LQKENI. CDR3 length: 13 amino acids. CDR3: CASSPPVLQTQYF. CDR3 in DNA: TGTGCCAGCTCACCACCGGTGCTACAGACCCAGTACTTC.

The chain carries TRBV25-1 and TRBJ1-1; D is ambiguous. There are 12 residues in the CDR3. Between the trimmed V and J ends, which lost 7 bases and 4 bases, there was a span of 10 bases. Germline-derived CDR1 and CDR2 are MGHDK and SYGVNS. The CDR3 DNA sequence: TGTGCCAGCACGGGCCGGTTCACTGAAGCTTTCTTT. Translation gives CASTGRFTEAFF.

The chain has TRBV9 and TRBJ2-7, with D tentatively TRBD2 (5 bases). The V and J ends lost 3 bases and 7 bases respectively, with 11 bases between them. Germline V gene data show CDR1 as SGDLS and CDR2 as YYNGEE. The CDR3 spans 12 residues. The CDR3 spells CASSDLAGEQYF. DNA for the CDR3: TGTGCCAGCAGCGATCTAGCTGGGGAGCAGTACTTC.

V usage is TRBV7-2 and J usage is TRBJ2-1; 10 bases fit TRBD2. Trimming removed 3 bases from V and 8 bases from J; junction bases left unmatched: 7. The CDR3 is 15 residues long. Per the germline V gene, CDR1 is SGHTA and CDR2 is FQGNSA. CDR3 sequence: CASSFRLAGSDEQFF. In DNA, the CDR3 is TGTGCCAGCAGCTTTCGACTAGCGGGCAGCGATGAGCAGTTCTTC.

There are many counts of this clonotype. CDR3 nucleotide sequence: TGCAGTGCCCGAAGGGGGACCCAAGAGACCCAGTACTTC. It specifies CSARRGTQETQYF. The chain links TRBV20-1 to TRBJ2-5; perhaps TRBD1 as D (6 bases). Germline V gene data show CDR1 as DFQATT and CDR2 as SNEGSKA (reference sequence). CDR3 length: 13 residues. The V end lost 6 bases, the J end lost 1 base, and 12 bases lay between the germline ends.

This chain uses TRBV11-2 with TRBJ2-3, with D possibly being TRBD2 (5 bases). Trimming shortened V by 6 bases and J by 6 bases, and 16 bases separated the two germline ends. The CDR3 covers 14 residues. Germline CDR1 is SGHAT and CDR2 is FQNNGV. This CDR3 is CASRTSDASDTQYF. The CDR3 DNA reads as TGTGCCAGCAGGACAAGTGATGCTAGCGATACGCAGTATTTT. Full variable domain (rest looked up from reference TRBV11-2 and TRBJ2-3): EAGVAQSPRYKIIEKRQSVAFWCNPISGHATLYWYQQILGQGPKLLIQFQNNGVVDDSQLPKDRFSAERLKGVDSTLKIQPAKLEDSAVYLCASRTSDASDTQYFGPGTRLTVL.

The CDR3 DNA reads as TGTGCCAGCAGTTTAAGGAGAGTAGGGGGCCAAGAGACCCAGTACTTC. Translating it yields CASSLRRVGGQETQYF. V gene TRBV27 combines with J gene TRBJ2-5, with D perhaps TRBD1 (6 bases). V was trimmed by 2 bases and J by 1 base, leaving 14 bases between them. Germline assignment: CDR1 MNHEY and CDR2 SMNVEV (reference sequence). This CDR3 contains 16 residues.

CDR3 sequence reads: CASSTGGGARGYTF. The CDR3, as DNA: TGTGCCAGCAGTACCGGAGGAGGTGCGAGGGGCTACACCTTC. This sequence joins TRBV6-1 and TRBJ1-2; D is unclear. Germline V lookup: CDR1 MNHNS, CDR2 SASEGT. Trimming took 5 bases from V and 8 from J, leaving 18 bases between them. CDR3 length equals 14 residues.

This chain links TRBV10-3 with TRBJ1-4; no clear D gene. Trimming took off 2 bases at V and 8 bases at J, with 12 bases between the two ends. This CDR3 has 14 amino acids. From germline, CDR1 is ENHRY and CDR2 SYGVKD. CDR3 sequence (DNA): TGTGCCATCAGTGAGCCGGGGTCGGGCGAAAAACTGTTTTTT. It codes for CAISEPGSGEKLFF.

This rearrangement joins TRBV4-3 to TRBJ1-2; a weak D match, TRBD1 (6 bases). Deletions cut 2 bases from V and 4 bases from J, with 11 bases between. The germline V gene encodes CDR1 LGHNA and CDR2 YSLEER. This CDR3 is built from 14 residues. Here the CDR3 reads CASSQFGQIYGYTF. The CDR3 coding sequence is TGCGCCAGCAGCCAATTCGGACAGATCTATGGCTACACCTTC.

The table lists this clonotype with a few counts. The chain has TRBV28 and TRBJ2-7, with 10 bases identical to TRBD2. This CDR3 is built from 15 residues. Germline V gene data show CDR1 as MDHEN and CDR2 as SYDVKM. With 10 bases clipped from V and 2 bases from J, the junction kept 11 bases outside the gene matches. Written as DNA, the CDR3 is TGTGCCACCTTAACTCCCACTAGCGGGGCCTACGAGCAGTACTTC. It specifies CATLTPTSGAYEQYF.

The chain recombines TRBV5-6 with TRBJ2-1; D remains unclear. CDR1 SGHDT and CDR2 YYEEEE come from the germline V gene. V was shortened by 7 bases and J by 5 bases, with 16 bases between the two germline ends. The CDR3 has 14 residues. This CDR3 is CASSGRTLNNEQFF. In DNA, the CDR3 is TGTGCCAGCTCTGGTAGGACCCTTAACAATGAGCAGTTCTTC.

CDR3 sequence reads: CASMRGRASYEQYF. The CDR3 region has the DNA TGTGCCAGCATGCGCGGGAGGGCATCCTACGAGCAGTACTTC. The rearrangement joins TRBV2 to TRBJ2-7; 9 bases fit TRBD2. Trimming at V came to 7 bases and at J to 1 base, leaving 5 bases not matched to a gene. The CDR3 contains 14 residues. CDR1 SNHLY and CDR2 FYNNEI come from the germline V gene.

This chain links TRBV11-1 with TRBJ2-7; 7 bases agree with TRBD1. Germline CDR1 and CDR2: SGHAT and FQDESV (reference sequence). Trimming at V came to 5 bases and at J to 6 bases, leaving 13 bases not matched to a gene. The CDR3 spans 15 residues. The DNA for the CDR3 is TGTGCCAGCAGCCTCCCAGGGGGAGCCTCTTCCGAGCAGTACTTC. Translating it yields CASSLPGGASSEQYF.

This clonotype occurred a few times. The gene calls are TRBV28 and TRBJ1-6, with D uncertain. Trimming left V 1 base short and J 11 bases short, with 9 bases between. Germline CDR1 is MDHEN and CDR2 is SYDVKM. CDR3 length: 13 amino acids. This CDR3 reads CASSLYGRAPLHF. For the CDR3, the DNA is TGTGCCAGCAGTTTATACGGCAGAGCACCCCTCCACTTT.

The chain joins TRBV6-2 or TRBV6-3 to TRBJ1-2; possibly TRBD1 for D (5 bases). This CDR3 contains 13 residues. The V gene's germline CDR1 is MNHEY and CDR2 SVGEGT. Trimming removed 6 bases at V and 4 bases at J, with 12 bases between. The CDR3 reads CASRTGTLYGYTF. In DNA form, the CDR3 reads TGTGCCAGCAGAACCGGGACCCTCTATGGCTACACCTTC.

This clonotype was found a few times. This sequence joins TRBV5-1 and TRBJ2-5, with 9 bases aligning to TRBD2. The junction had 17 bases not matched to a gene; V was cut back by 3 bases and J by 11 bases. This CDR3 comprises 16 residues. Germline assignment: CDR1 SGHRS and CDR2 YFSETQ. The CDR3 nucleotides read TGCGCCAGCAGCTCTCTGACTAGCGGCGGGGGCAATGAGCAGTACTTC. Protein: CASSSLTSGGGNEQYF.

V is TRBV20-1 and J is TRBJ2-1, with 8 nucleotides matching TRBD2. The V and J ends lost 0 bases and 8 bases, in that order; junction bases with no gene match: 9. Per germline, CDR1 DFQATT and CDR2 SNEGSKA (reference sequence). CDR3 length: 15 residues. The CDR3: CSARDSSGRGDEQFF. CDR3 in DNA: TGCAGTGCTAGAGATTCCAGCGGGAGAGGCGATGAGCAGTTCTTC.

This clonotype was seen a few times. The V and J genes are TRBV20-1 and TRBJ2-1, with 7 bases fitting TRBD1. Germline loops: CDR1 DFQATT, CDR2 SNEGSKA (reference sequence). V gave up 0 bases and J gave up 4 bases; unmatched junction bases: 6. This CDR3 has 15 residues. The CDR3 nucleotides read TGCAGTGCTAGAGATCGAGGGGGCAGGTACAATGAGCAGTTCTTC. Its protein is CSARDRGGRYNEQFF.

In its sample, this clonotype was seen many times. The CDR3 region is CASSHSSLRSAFF. The DNA for the CDR3 is TGTGCCAGCAGCCATTCCTCCCTGCGGAGCGCTTTCTTT. J is TRBJ1-1 and V is TRBV7-9, with no clear D. Deletions cut 5 bases from V and 11 bases from J, with 18 bases between. The CDR3 has 13 residues. CDR1 is SEHNR and CDR2 is FQNEAQ in the germline V gene (reference sequence).

The rearrangement uses TRBV7-3 and TRBJ2-2; D is perhaps TRBD2 (5 bases). CDR1 SGHTA and CDR2 FQGTGA come from the germline V gene. The CDR3 extends over 16 amino acids. V was cut by 4 bases and J by 0 bases, with 12 bases left in between. CDR3 in DNA: TGTGCCAGCAGCTCTCACAGCGGCTCGAACACCGGGGAGCTGTTTTTT. Its translation is CASSSHSGSNTGELFF. The whole variable domain, remainder taken from reference TRBV7-3 and TRBJ2-2, is GAGVSQTPSNKVTEKGKYVELRCDPISGHTALYWYRQSLGQGPEFLIYFQGTGAADDSGLPNDRFFAVRPEGSVSTLKIQRTERGDSAVYLCASSSHSGSNTGELFFGEGSRLTVL.

This clonotype has a handful of counts. The J gene is TRBJ2-7, the V gene TRBV7-2, with 8 bases lining up with TRBD2. The trim removed 4 bases at V and 2 bases at J, leaving 7 bases unmatched. The CDR3 spans 15 residues. From germline, CDR1 is SGHTA and CDR2 FQGNSA. In DNA, the CDR3 is TGTGCCAGCAGCTCAAATAGCGGGACCACCTACGAGCAGTACTTC. Translating it yields CASSSNSGTTYEQYF.